Presented here are 19 T cell receptor beta chains from one specimen sequenced in a study of T cells in Graves' hyperthyroidism and ophthalmopathy. Researchers took RNA transcripts and amplified the TCR beta CDR3 regions from them. The TCR CDR3 first-round RT-PCR relied on the HTBI primer set. TCRdb used MiXCR to reprocess the multiplex PCR reads, holding one entry per CDR3 protein. Of some 800,000 distinct CDR3 sequences in the sample, roughly 37% were seen once. The sample taken for sequencing was blood. These receptors were taken from a man aged 18 to 30 with Graves' hyperthyroidism.

In the case of this clonotype: At one boundary the junction diverges from the germline segment, which might be a read error. J is TRBJ2-6 and V is TRBV19, with no clear D. This CDR3 has 13 amino acids. In germline, CDR1 is LNHDA, CDR2 SQIVND (reference sequence). The CDR3 DNA is TGTGCCGGTAGTAAATCGGGGGCCAACGTCCTGACTTTC. Protein: CAGSKSGANVLTF.

The chain uses TRBV15 and TRBJ1-6; D is ambiguous. Per the germline V gene, CDR1 is LNHNV and CDR2 is YYDKDF (reference sequence). The V and J ends lost 3 bases and 7 bases respectively, with 7 bases between them. This CDR3 region has 13 residues. The CDR3 coding sequence is TGTGCCACCAGCAGCCGGGCGAATTCACCCCTCCACTTT. It specifies CATSSRANSPLHF.

This clonotype was observed once. The chain joins TRBV9 to TRBJ2-5, with no clear D. V was shortened by 5 bases and J by 5 bases, with 22 bases between the two germline ends. CDR1 is SGDLS and CDR2 is YYNGEE in the germline V gene. The CDR3 is 16 amino acids. The CDR3 DNA is TGTGCCAGCAGTCCCCGAATTATTTTAGGCTGGGAGACCCAGTACTTC. Its translation is CASSPRIILGWETQYF.

This rearrangement joins TRBV7-9 to TRBJ1-6; no clear D gene. The CDR3 covers 16 residues. CDR1 is SEHNR and CDR2 is FQNEAQ in the germline V gene (reference sequence). The V gene lost 7 bases and the J gene lost 7 bases, with 20 bases spanning the gap. For the CDR3, the DNA is TGTGCCAGCAACGTGAACACCGGGGAGCGGAATTCACCCCTCCACTTT. Its protein product is CASNVNTGERNSPLHF.

This clonotype has ten or more counts. This chain connects TRBV7-8 to TRBJ2-7, with TRBD1 identical over 7 bases. In germline, CDR1 is SGHVS, CDR2 FQNEAQ. CDR3 length: 15 amino acids. J lost 6 bases, V lost 3 bases, and 11 bases had no gene match. CDR3 DNA: TGTGCCAGCAGCTTCTCGTCCGGGACAGCAACCGAGCAGTACTTC. This translates into CASSFSSGTATEQYF.

In its sample, this clonotype was seen many times. The chain employs TRBV5-6 and TRBJ1-6, with D perhaps TRBD1 (5 bases). The CDR3 consists of 12 residues. V gave up 4 bases and J gave up 14 bases, with 13 bases separating them. Germline CDR1 reads SGHDT; CDR2 reads YYEEEE. In nucleotides, the CDR3 is TGTGCCAGCAGCAGGGACGGTGGCACCCTCCACTTT. As protein: CASSRDGGTLHF.

The table lists this clonotype with many counts. This chain joins TRBV20-1 and TRBJ1-5, with D possibly TRBD1 on 5 matching bases. The germline V gene encodes CDR1 DFQATT and CDR2 SNEGSKA (reference sequence). CDR3 length equals 12 residues. V gave up 5 bases and J gave up 8 bases, with 13 bases separating them. CDR3: CSAQDDSKPQHF. As DNA, the CDR3 is TGCAGTGCTCAAGACGACAGTAAGCCCCAGCATTTT.

This clonotype was recorded at least ten times. The chain employs TRBV7-9 and TRBJ1-2; 9 bases agree with TRBD1. CDR3 size: 13 residues. Trimming removed 10 bases from V and 8 bases from J; junction bases left unmatched: 11. CDR1 is SEHNR, CDR2 FQNEAQ, per germline (reference sequence). For the CDR3, the DNA is TGTGCCATAGAAGGACAGGGGATCAGGGGCTACACCTTC. This gives the protein CAIEGQGIRGYTF.

J is TRBJ1-2 and V is TRBV10-3; D may be TRBD1 (5 bases). Germline CDR1 reads ENHRY; CDR2 reads SYGVKD. With 10 bases removed from V and 1 base from J, the gap between germline ends came to 7 bases. The CDR3 covers 11 residues. The CDR3 spells CATQVNYGYTF. For the CDR3, the DNA is TGTGCCACACAGGTTAACTATGGCTACACCTTC.

This clonotype was seen at least ten times. V is TRBV7-2 and J is TRBJ1-5; D is unclear. V was trimmed by 4 bases and J by 5 bases, leaving 15 bases between them. This CDR3 region has 15 residues. From germline, CDR1 is SGHTA and CDR2 FQGNSA. The CDR3 bases are TGTGCCAGCAGCTCCCCGAGGGTGGGCGATCAGCCCCAGCATTTT. This sequence encodes CASSSPRVGDQPQHF. The entire variable domain, with the rest obtained from reference TRBV7-2 and TRBJ1-5, is as follows: GAGVSQSPSNKVTEKGKDVELRCDPISGHTALYWYRQSLGQGLEFLIYFQGNSAPDKSGLPSDRFSAERTGGSVSTLTIQRTQQEDSAVYLCASSSPRVGDQPQHFGDGTRLSIL.

Notes on this clonotype: Being one base from a much bigger clone, this may be a read error. The V gene is TRBV29-1, the J gene TRBJ2-5; 7 positions agree with TRBD2. V lost 4 bases and J lost 1; bases outside the gene matches: 9. The V gene's germline CDR1 is SQVTM and CDR2 ANQGSEA. The CDR3 runs to 15 residues. The CDR3 here is CSVVGTSGGQETQYF. The DNA for the CDR3 is TGCAGCGTTGTGGGGACCTCGGGGGGCCAAGAGACCCAGTACTTC.

To note about this clonotype: One junction end does not reproduce the germline sequence, and a read error may be involved. The chain couples TRBV9 to TRBJ2-5, with D maybe TRBD2 (6 bases). The CDR3 has 15 amino acids. Germline CDR1 reads SGDLS; CDR2 reads YYNGEE. DNA of the CDR3: TGTGCCGGCAGCCAAGAGGCAGCGGAGGGAGAGACCCAGTACTTC. It specifies CAGSQEAAEGETQYF.

This clonotype was seen only once. The chain employs TRBV7-9 and TRBJ1-4; the D is unclear. This CDR3 has 15 residues. Trimming took 5 bases from V and 0 from J, leaving 10 bases between them. Germline CDR1 SEHNR, CDR2 FQNEAQ (reference sequence). The CDR3 bases are TGTGCCAGCAGCCGACAATGGGCAACTAATGAAAAACTGTTTTTT. This gives the protein CASSRQWATNEKLFF.

The chain employs TRBV20-1 and TRBJ2-7; 12 positions agree with TRBD2. The CDR3 runs 16 residues. V lost 0 bases, J lost 3 bases, and 6 bases stayed unmatched. The germline gives CDR1 DFQATT, CDR2 SNEGSKA (reference sequence). CDR3 coding DNA: TGCAGTGCTAGAGATCCACTAGCGGGGGGTAACTACGAGCAGTACTTC. Translated, it gives CSARDPLAGGNYEQYF.

As DNA, the CDR3 is TGTGCCACCAAAGGGCAACCGGCAGATACGCAGTATTTT. This encodes CATKGQPADTQYF. The chain employs TRBV24-1 and TRBJ2-3; no firm D call. V dropped 8 bases and J dropped 4 bases, with 12 bases sitting between them. Germline V gene lookup returns CDR1 KGHDR and CDR2 SFDVKD. The CDR3 runs to 13 residues.

The V and J genes are TRBV29-1 and TRBJ1-5; maybe TRBD1 (6 bases). The V end was cut by 7 bases, the J end by 7 bases, with 17 bases between. The germline CDR1 and CDR2 sequences are SQVTM and ANQGSEA. The CDR3 consists of 13 residues. CDR3 in amino acids: CSAKGGFGQPQHF. CDR3 nucleotides: TGCAGCGCCAAGGGGGGGTTTGGACAGCCCCAGCATTTT. The entire variable domain, with the rest obtained from reference TRBV29-1 and TRBJ1-5, is as follows: SAVISQKPSRDICQRGTSLTIQCQVDSQVTMMFWYRQQPGQSLTLIATANQGSEATYESGFVIDKFPISRPNLTFSTLTVSNMSPEDSSIYLCSAKGGFGQPQHFGDGTRLSIL.

V is TRBV5-5 and J is TRBJ1-6; D is perhaps TRBD1 (5 bases). Trimming removed 2 bases at V and 10 bases at J, with 25 bases between. This CDR3 contains 18 residues. Germline assignment: CDR1 SGHKS and CDR2 YYEKEE (reference sequence). In nucleotides, the CDR3 is TGTGCCAGCAGCTTTTACCGTGCGGGGAAGGGGCTTGGATCACCCCTCCACTTT. The encoded protein is CASSFYRAGKGLGSPLHF.

On this clonotype: A read error may be the cause here, since a much bigger clone is one base away. V is TRBV2 and J is TRBJ1-5, with D unclear. The CDR3 sequence is 14 residues long. V lost 7 bases, J lost 3 bases, and 13 bases lay in between. The germline CDR1 and CDR2 sequences are SNHLY and FYNNEI. This CDR3 reads CASNLAGNNQPQHF. The CDR3 nucleotides read TGTGCCAGCAACTTAGCCGGGAACAATCAGCCCCAGCATTTT.

The gene calls are TRBV29-1 and TRBJ1-1; no firm D call. V dropped 7 bases and J dropped 6 bases, with 18 bases sitting between them. The CDR3 has 13 residues. Germline assignment: CDR1 SQVTM and CDR2 ANQGSEA. CDR3 coding DNA: TGCAGCGCCAGCAGCCAAGTAGCATCTGAAGCTTTCTTT. The encoded protein is CSASSQVASEAFF.